The 24 T cell receptor beta chains below all came from one sample that was sequenced in a study of blood T cell repertoires in COVID-19 (dated by TCRdb to 2019 to 2021). The library was built by means of the immunoSEQ multiplex PCR assay. The clones in this table, taken by TCRdb from immuneACCESS, are in-frame only. Not every clone is retained; where verified, under half of the shortfall comes from an unresolved V gene, and the cause of the rest is unknown. The sample has approximately 80,000 clones on record, 86% of them singletons. Under 8.5% of the sample is taken by the ten largest. Sequencing was carried out using peripheral blood. The origin of the receptors is a man aged 45-65 years with active COVID-19.

V is TRBV7-2 and J is TRBJ1-2; possibly TRBD1 for D (6 bases). CDR3 size: 13 residues. V was cut by 3 bases and J by 8 bases, with 13 bases left in between. The V gene's germline CDR1 is SGHTA and CDR2 FQGNSA. Written as DNA, the CDR3 is TGTGCCAGCAGCTTTGGGCCAGGGGAAGGCTACACCTTC. Its translation: CASSFGPGEGYTF.

This clone has just a few counts. The chain uses TRBV30 and TRBJ2-1; TRBD2 might be the D (5 bases). This CDR3 contains 16 residues. Germline V gene sequence: CDR1 GTSNPN, CDR2 SVGIG (reference sequence). Trimming removed 6 bases from V and 10 bases from J, with 28 bases in between. CDR3 residues: CACSRGNGQLVSEQFF. Written as DNA, the CDR3 is TGTGCCTGCTCGAGAGGGAATGGCCAGCTTGTGTCGGAGCAGTTCTTC. The entire variable domain, with the rest obtained from reference TRBV30 and TRBJ2-1, is as follows: SQTIHQWPATLVQPVGSPLSLECTVEGTSNPNLYWYRQAAGRGLQLLFYSVGIGQISSEVPQNLSASRPQDRQFILSSKKLLLSDSGFYLCACSRGNGQLVSEQFFGPGTRLTVL.

The chain employs TRBV29-1 and TRBJ2-3, with TRBD2 matching 8 bases. The CDR3 is 14 residues long. Germline-derived CDR1 and CDR2 are SQVTM and ANQGSEA. Unmatched junction bases numbered 9, after V lost 8 bases and J lost 2 bases. The CDR3 protein is CSCVPSGPTDTQYF. The CDR3 DNA is TGCAGCTGCGTGCCTAGCGGGCCCACAGATACGCAGTATTTT.

In regard to this clone: Other DNA sequences within the sample encode an identical CDR3. The rearrangement uses TRBV5-1 and TRBJ2-5, with D hard to call. Trimming pared 0 bases from V and 1 base from J, leaving 7 bases between. This CDR3 contains 14 residues. Germline values: CDR1 SGHRS, CDR2 YFSETQ. The CDR3 DNA reads as TGCGCCAGCAGCTTGGACAGTCTCCAAGAGACCCAGTACTTC. This codes for CASSLDSLQETQYF. Using reference TRBV5-1 and TRBJ2-5 for the parts outside the CDR3, the full variable domain is KAGVTQTPRYLIKTRGQQVTLSCSPISGHRSVSWYQQTPGQGLQFLFEYFSETQRNKGNFPGRFSGRQFSNSRSEMNVSTLELGDSALYLCASSLDSLQETQYFGPGTRLLVL.

The chain uses TRBV28 and TRBJ2-1, with TRBD2 matching 14 bases. The CDR3 runs 19 residues. V shed 4 bases and J 2 bases; nucleotides not matched to a gene: 10. Germline V lookup: CDR1 MDHEN, CDR2 SYDVKM. CDR3 in DNA: TGTGCCAGCAGTTCCCAGGGACTAGCGGGGGCTGCTACCTACAATGAGCAGTTCTTC. It specifies CASSSQGLAGAATYNEQFF.

This clone was seen a handful of times. This rearrangement joins TRBV4-1 to TRBJ1-6; 10 bases agree with TRBD1. Per germline, CDR1 MGHRA and CDR2 YSYEKL. This CDR3 spans 15 amino acids. After removal of 4 bases from V and 5 bases from J, the junction contained 2 bases not matched to a gene. The CDR3 DNA reads TGCGCCAGCAGCCGAGGACAGGGGGATAATTCACCCCTCCACTTT. It yields the protein CASSRGQGDNSPLHF.

The chain carries TRBV2 and TRBJ2-7, with 8 nucleotides matching TRBD1. V dropped 8 bases and J dropped 4; count of bases not matched to a gene: 10. Per germline, CDR1 SNHLY and CDR2 FYNNEI. The CDR3 spans 14 residues. Here the CDR3 reads CASSGQGGLYEQYF. In nucleotides, the CDR3 is TGTGCCAGCTCCGGACAGGGCGGGCTGTACGAGCAGTACTTC.

The rearrangement joins TRBV9 to TRBJ2-7; 10 bases are shared with TRBD1. The CDR3 length is 16 residues. Looked up from germline, CDR1 is SGDLS and CDR2 is YYNGEE. Losses at the gene ends were 0 bases for V and 4 bases for J; bases not matched to a gene: 7. The CDR3 coding sequence is TGTGCCAGCAGCGTAGAGGGACAGGGGAGTACGTACGAGCAGTACTTC. Its translation is CASSVEGQGSTYEQYF.

In its sample, this clone was seen once. This CDR3 is CASSDRGNEQYF. CDR3 in DNA: TGTGCCAGCAGTGACAGGGGCAACGAGCAGTACTTC. The V and J genes are TRBV6-1 and TRBJ2-7; a weak D match, TRBD1 (6 bases). V was pared by 3 bases and J by 5 bases, with 8 bases between. The CDR3 extends over 12 amino acids. Per the germline V gene, CDR1 is MNHNS and CDR2 is SASEGT.

V usage is TRBV9 and J usage is TRBJ2-5; 10 bases are a match to TRBD2. Germline V CDR1 and CDR2: SGDLS, YYNGEE. V was pared by 4 bases and J by 5 bases, with 11 bases of the junction left unmatched. This CDR3 is 16 amino acids long. The CDR3 coding sequence is TGTGCCAGCAGCCCAGGGACTAGCGTTAGCGGGGAGACCCAGTACTTC. It translates to CASSPGTSVSGETQYF.

The chain carries TRBV5-1 and TRBJ2-2; 12 bases map to TRBD2. J was trimmed by 6 bases and V by 5 bases; bases with no gene match: 8. CDR1 SGHRS and CDR2 YFSETQ come from the germline V gene. The CDR3 is made up of 16 amino acids. The CDR3 nucleotides are TGCGCCAGCAGATACGCTAGCGGGAGGGTCCCCGGGGAGCTGTTTTTT. It encodes CASRYASGRVPGELFF.

The V call is TRBV19, the J call TRBJ1-1; tentatively, D is TRBD1 (6 bases). Germline V gives CDR1 LNHDA, CDR2 SQIVND (reference sequence). The CDR3 runs to 15 residues. Trimming pared 5 bases from V and 1 base from J, leaving 14 bases between. Here the CDR3 DNA reads TGTGCCAGTAGTCCCAGGGGAGCAGGGAACACTGAAGCTTTCTTT. This gives the protein CASSPRGAGNTEAFF.

In the case of this clone: Relative to the germline gene, one junction end is altered; a read error may explain this. The rearrangement joins TRBV19 to TRBJ1-1; TRBD1 matches at 12 bases. This CDR3 is 14 amino acids long. CDR1 is LNHDA and CDR2 is SQIVND in the germline V gene (reference sequence). The CDR3 DNA reads as TGTGCCAGTAGTACTCGGGACAGGGGGCTAGGAGTAGGGTTT. Amino acid sequence: CASSTRDRGLGVGF.

The chain couples TRBV25-1 to TRBJ2-4, with a weak D call TRBD2 (7 bases). The germline gives CDR1 MGHDK, CDR2 SYGVNS. V lost 2 bases, J lost 0 bases, and 8 bases lay in between. The CDR3 consists of 15 residues. The CDR3 bases are TGTGCCAGCAGTGAAGGGGGGGCAGCCAAAAACATTCAGTACTTC. Translated: CASSEGGAAKNIQYF.

V is TRBV14 and J is TRBJ1-3, with no clear D. This CDR3 spans 15 amino acids. CDR1 and CDR2 from the germline V gene are SGHDN and FVKESK. Between the trimmed V and J ends, which lost 1 base and 0 bases, there was a span of 7 bases. The CDR3 DNA reads as TGTGCCAGCAGCCAAGGGTGGAGCTCTGGAAACACCATATATTTT. It specifies CASSQGWSSGNTIYF.

V usage is TRBV25-1 and J usage is TRBJ2-1; no clear D. This CDR3 has 12 amino acids. Germline CDR1 reads MGHDK; CDR2 reads SYGVNS. Trimming cost V 3 bases and J 12 bases, with 12 bases left between them. DNA of the CDR3: TGTGCCAGCAGTGAGGAGTGGAGTGGGCAGTTCTTC. This translates into CASSEEWSGQFF.

The chain uses TRBV30 and TRBJ1-2; possibly TRBD1 for D (6 bases). This CDR3 region has 17 residues. The germline V gene encodes CDR1 GTSNPN and CDR2 SVGIG (reference sequence). V lost 0 bases, J lost 6 bases, and 23 bases lay in between. DNA of the CDR3: TGTGCCTGGAGTGTACGAGGGGGGGTACTTGGGAGGAATGGCTACACCTTC. Translated: CAWSVRGGVLGRNGYTF.

This chain joins TRBV11-3 and TRBJ1-4; D not certain. Trimming removed 0 bases at V and 8 bases at J, with 7 bases between. Germline V lookup: CDR1 SGHNT, CDR2 YENEEA. The CDR3 length is 13 residues. The CDR3 DNA reads as TGTGCCAGCAGCTTAGATAGAAACGAAAAACTGTTTTTT. This encodes CASSLDRNEKLFF. Complete variable domain (other parts from reference TRBV11-3 and TRBJ1-4): EAGVVQSPRYKIIEKKQPVAFWCNPISGHNTLYWYLQNLGQGPELLIRYENEEAVDDSQLPKDRFSAERLKGVDSTLKIQPAELGDSAVYLCASSLDRNEKLFFGSGTQLSVL.

This clone was observed a single time. V is TRBV29-1 and J is TRBJ1-4; 7 bases match TRBD1. This CDR3 region has 11 residues. The germline CDR1 and CDR2 sequences are SQVTM and ANQGSEA. V gave up 5 bases and J gave up 7 bases; unmatched junction bases: 1. In DNA, the CDR3 is TGCAGCGTTACAGGGGCTGAAAAACTGTTTTTT. Its protein is CSVTGAEKLFF.

The rearrangement links TRBV5-6 to TRBJ1-2, with D possibly being TRBD1 (5 bases). Looked up from germline, CDR1 is SGHDT and CDR2 is YYEEEE. V lost 4 bases and J 2 bases, leaving 21 bases between the germline ends. The CDR3 consists of 17 residues. Here the CDR3 reads CASSPVWGPPLNYGYTF. The CDR3 DNA follows: TGTGCCAGCAGCCCTGTTTGGGGCCCCCCCTTGAACTATGGCTACACCTTC.

This clone was observed once. The chain carries TRBV11-2 and TRBJ1-4, with D perhaps TRBD1 (6 bases). The CDR3 totals 13 residues. V dropped 4 bases and J dropped 8 bases, with 11 bases sitting between them. Germline V gene sequence: CDR1 SGHAT, CDR2 FQNNGV. DNA for the CDR3: TGTGCCAGCAGCTACACCAGGGGAGAAAAACTGTTTTTT. Protein sequence: CASSYTRGEKLFF.

The CDR3 DNA reads as TGTGCCAGCTCAAAACCCGGACTAGCGGGAAATGAGCAGTTCTTC. Its protein is CASSKPGLAGNEQFF. The chain links TRBV18 to TRBJ2-1; TRBD2 matches at 12 bases. J was trimmed by 7 bases and V by 5 bases; bases with no gene match: 6. Germline assignment: CDR1 KGHSH and CDR2 LQKENI. This CDR3 spans 15 amino acids.

This sequence joins TRBV30 and TRBJ1-3; D unresolved. This CDR3 spans 13 amino acids. Trimming took off 1 base at V and 0 bases at J, with 4 bases between the two ends. CDR1 is GTSNPN and CDR2 is SVGIG in the germline V gene (reference sequence). CDR3 loop: CAWSAGSGNTIYF. CDR3 DNA: TGTGCCTGGAGTGCCGGCTCTGGAAACACCATATATTTT. Full variable domain (rest looked up from reference TRBV30 and TRBJ1-3): SQTIHQWPATLVQPVGSPLSLECTVEGTSNPNLYWYRQAAGRGLQLLFYSVGIGQISSEVPQNLSASRPQDRQFILSSKKLLLSDSGFYLCAWSAGSGNTIYFGEGSWLTVV.

The CDR3 sequence: CATSSGASPLHF. The CDR3 DNA reads as TGTGCCACCAGTTCAGGCGCTTCACCCCTCCACTTT. The rearrangement joins TRBV24-1 to TRBJ1-6; no firm D call. This CDR3 comprises 12 residues. V was shortened by 6 bases and J by 9 bases, with 8 bases between the two germline ends. From germline, CDR1 is KGHDR and CDR2 SFDVKD.